This T cell receptor beta chain was captured by sequencing in a study of Graves' ophthalmopathy and Graves' hyperthyroidism. The V gene's germline CDR1 is MDHEN and CDR2 SYDVKM. This CDR3 region has 14 residues. Trimming cost V 4 bases and J 7 bases; bases outside gene matches: 6. The study recruited hyperthyroidism patients aged 18 to 65 who were newly diagnosed, under 2 months' duration. The TCR beta CDR3 regions underwent amplification from RNA transcripts. Investigators did first-round RT-PCR with HTBI primers, then second-round multiplex PCR. Each CDR3 protein is one row after TCRdb ran MiXCR on the multiplex PCR reads. Of about 500,000 distinct CDR3 sequences in the sample, under 40% were seen once.

The chain joins TRBV28 to TRBJ1-5; 8 nucleotides match TRBD1. The source material was peripheral blood or thyroid tissue (not recorded which). This clonotype originated in an adult man with Graves' hyperthyroidism. The CDR3 loop reads CASSYDRGRQPQHF. For the CDR3, the DNA is TGTGCCAGCAGTTACGACAGGGGTCGGCAGCCCCAGCATTTT.